A single sample gave rise to the 19 T cell receptor beta chains below, sequenced in a study of T-cell reconstitution after alpha-beta-depleted transplantation in children. Unique molecular identifiers tagged the TCRbeta library. Each CDR3 protein is one row after TCRdb ran MiXCR on the PCR reads. The table has 200,000 to 300,000 distinct CDR3 sequences, more than 20% seen once. Sequenced here: PBMCs, mostly from graft donor cells, sampled 360 days after TCRalphabeta/CD19-depleted stem cell transplant. These receptors all come from a female patient between 2 and 10 years old who had a stem cell transplant for congenital amegakaryocytic thrombocytopenia, so the T cells may come from the graft donor.

This chain uses TRBV12-3 or TRBV12-4 with TRBJ1-4, with TRBD1 identical over 9 bases. This CDR3 has 17 amino acids. Trimming at V came to 6 bases and at J to 3 bases, leaving 11 bases not matched to a gene. In DNA, the CDR3 is TGTGCCAGCAGATATGCCGTGGGACAGGGCGCTAATGAAAAACTGTTTTTT. As protein: CASRYAVGQGANEKLFF.

This clonotype came up a few times. The V and J genes are TRBV29-1 and TRBJ1-6; D is ambiguous. This CDR3 is 14 amino acids long. V lost 4 bases and J lost 7, with 14 bases in between. Germline V gives CDR1 SQVTM, CDR2 ANQGSEA. The CDR3 spells CSVADESANSPLHF. CDR3 bases: TGCAGCGTTGCCGACGAAAGCGCCAATTCACCCCTCCACTTT.

This clonotype has just a few counts. This chain uses TRBV4-2 with TRBJ2-1, with 11 bases fitting TRBD2. V shed 4 bases and J 8 bases; nucleotides not matched to a gene: 13. The germline CDR1 and CDR2 sequences are LGHNA and YNFKEQ. This CDR3 contains 17 residues. This CDR3 is CASSPNPGLAAFDEQFF. Here the CDR3 DNA reads TGTGCCAGCAGCCCAAATCCGGGACTAGCGGCGTTCGATGAGCAGTTCTTC.

About this clonotype: At one boundary the junction diverges from the germline segment, which might be a read error. The chain combines TRBV4-1 with TRBJ1-4; a possible D gene is TRBD1 (6 bases). CDR1 and CDR2 from the germline V gene are MGHRA and YSYEKL. This CDR3 is built from 17 residues. The CDR3 DNA reads TGCGCCAGCAGCCAAGATGGTACGCGGGACATCGGGGAAAAACTGTCTTTT. Its translation is CASSQDGTRDIGEKLSF.

This clonotype was counted a single time. Relative to the germline gene, one junction end is altered; a read error may explain this. The genes are TRBV25-1 and TRBJ2-5; the D gene is possibly TRBD2 (5 bases). In germline, CDR1 is MGHDK, CDR2 SYGVNS. The CDR3 spans 13 residues. CDR3 DNA sequence: TGTGCCACCAGTGAATACGGGGAAGGGACCCAGTACTTC. Translating it yields CATSEYGEGTQYF.

This chain connects TRBV4-1 to TRBJ1-4, with D hard to call. Germline assignment: CDR1 MGHRA and CDR2 YSYEKL. Trimming stripped 1 base from V and 9 bases from J, with 6 bases between. The CDR3 has 12 amino acids. The CDR3 DNA follows: TGCGCCAGCAGCCAAGCTGGGAAAAAACTGTTTTTT. Encoded protein: CASSQAGKKLFF.

In this sample, this clonotype turned up a few times. This chain uses TRBV12-3 or TRBV12-4 with TRBJ1-3; D is possibly TRBD1 (6 bases). The CDR3 totals 13 residues. The germline V and J ends were trimmed by 5 bases and 9 bases, with 14 bases remaining between them. CDR3 bases: TGTGCCAGCAGTCCGGACAGCCGTGCCACCATATATTTT. This codes for CASSPDSRATIYF.

This clonotype was observed at least ten times. The genes are TRBV12-3 or TRBV12-4 and TRBJ1-3; 7 positions agree with TRBD1. The junction had 6 bases not matched to a gene; V was cut back by 6 bases and J by 4 bases. The CDR3 covers 14 residues. This CDR3 reads CASRRQGAGNTIYF. The CDR3 nucleotides read TGTGCCAGCAGACGACAGGGTGCGGGAAACACCATATATTTT.

A note on this clonotype: The CDR3 does not end in the conserved phenylalanine or tryptophan, so this is likely a read error. This chain connects TRBV5-1 to TRBJ1-1; 7 nucleotides line up with TRBD1. CDR3 length: 15 residues. Germline assignment: CDR1 SGHRS and CDR2 YFSETQ. The trim removed 2 bases at V and 2 bases at J, leaving 6 bases unmatched. CDR3 in amino acids: CASSLLTGKNTEAFL. CDR3 DNA sequence: TGCGCCAGCAGCTTACTGACAGGGAAAAACACTGAAGCTTTCCTT.

Only a few counts were recorded for this clonotype. The chain employs TRBV6-2 or TRBV6-3 and TRBJ2-2; D not resolved. Germline-derived CDR1 and CDR2 are MNHEY and SVGEGT. V lost 10 bases to trimming and J lost 2 bases, with 5 bases between them. The CDR3 is 11 residues long. CDR3 sequence reads: CAIANTGELFF. In nucleotides, the CDR3 is TGTGCCATCGCAAACACCGGGGAGCTGTTTTTT.

This sequence joins TRBV20-1 and TRBJ1-5; D may be TRBD1 (6 bases). Germline CDR1 and CDR2: DFQATT and SNEGSKA (reference sequence). The V end was cut by 6 bases, the J end by 5 bases, with 17 bases between. CDR3 length: 14 residues. CDR3 loop: CSALQGQGDQPQHF. The CDR3 DNA sequence: TGCAGTGCCCTACAGGGTCAGGGTGATCAGCCCCAGCATTTT.

The gene calls are TRBV20-1 and TRBJ2-7, with TRBD2 matching over 8 bases. The V gene's germline CDR1 is DFQATT and CDR2 SNEGSKA (reference sequence). CDR3 length: 19 amino acids. V dropped 3 bases and J dropped 3; count of bases not matched to a gene: 22. As DNA, the CDR3 is TGCAGTGCTAGCCCCTCGGGACTAGGAGACGGCTTGTCTCACTACGAGCAGTACTTC. It is translated as CSASPSGLGDGLSHYEQYF.

The chain joins TRBV30 to TRBJ2-2; D uncertain. Germline CDR1 reads GTSNPN; CDR2 reads SVGIG (reference sequence). The CDR3 has 13 residues. The V end was cut by 0 bases, the J end by 5 bases, with 7 bases between. The CDR3 protein is CAWSVLVTGELFF. CDR3 sequence (DNA): TGTGCCTGGAGTGTTCTGGTTACCGGGGAGCTGTTTTTT.

This clonotype was detected only a few times. The chain recombines TRBV12-3 or TRBV12-4 with TRBJ2-7, with D uncertain. This CDR3 spans 14 amino acids. V was clipped by 2 bases and J by 4 bases, with 12 bases between them. CDR3 in amino acids: CASSLREATYEQYF. The CDR3 bases are TGTGCCAGCAGTTTAAGGGAAGCTACTTACGAGCAGTACTTC.

V and J are TRBV15 and TRBJ2-1; the D is unclear. The CDR3 is 15 amino acids. Trimming pared 1 base from V and 5 bases from J, leaving 12 bases between. In germline, CDR1 is LNHNV, CDR2 YYDKDF (reference sequence). The CDR3 nucleotides read TGTGCCACCAGCAGAGCCCAGCTTGGGGACAATGAGCAGTTCTTC. As protein: CATSRAQLGDNEQFF.

This clonotype has a handful of counts. The gene calls are TRBV28 and TRBJ1-1, with 8 nucleotides matching TRBD1. The germline gives CDR1 MDHEN, CDR2 SYDVKM. The CDR3 loop spans 14 amino acids. V was clipped by 8 bases and J by 1 base; unmatched bases: 6. The CDR3 nucleotides are TGTGCCAGCGGCGGACAGGGTGGGAACACTGAAGCTTTCTTT. Translation: CASGGQGGNTEAFF.

This clonotype showed up just a few times. The chain joins TRBV4-1 to TRBJ1-5, with D possibly being TRBD1 (6 bases). The germline CDR1 and CDR2 sequences are MGHRA and YSYEKL. The CDR3 loop spans 15 amino acids. Trimming took 0 bases from V and 6 from J, leaving 12 bases between them. CDR3 in DNA: TGCGCCAGCAGCCAAGATTTCGGGGGCATTCAGCCCCAGCATTTT. Its protein is CASSQDFGGIQPQHF.

This chain links TRBV5-6 with TRBJ1-2; no clear D. The germline CDR1 and CDR2 sequences are SGHDT and YYEEEE. CDR3 length equals 11 residues. Trimming took off 2 bases at V and 5 bases at J, with 4 bases between the two ends. The CDR3 here is CASSFRYGYTF. The CDR3 DNA reads as TGTGCCAGCAGCTTTCGGTATGGCTACACCTTC.

This clonotype was counted ten times or more. The chain recombines TRBV28 with TRBJ2-3, with a tentative D call TRBD2 (6 bases). V was pared by 1 base and J by 0 bases, with 23 bases between. This CDR3 has 20 residues. Germline CDR1 and CDR2: MDHEN and SYDVKM. CDR3 sequence: CASSLYSHSFAGRSTDTQYF. The CDR3 DNA reads TGTGCCAGCAGTTTATATTCCCATAGTTTTGCGGGGCGTAGCACAGATACGCAGTATTTT.